The rows below give T cell receptor beta chains drawn from one sample of a study of blood T cell repertoires in COVID-19. Some clones are missing from TCRdb's copy, which holds only in-frame ones; the method was immunoSEQ multiplex PCR. The sample lists about 280,000 clones; around 87% were seen once. The sequencing sample was made of PBMCs or T cells enriched from blood (not recorded which). These receptors were obtained from a woman aged 18-29 years with acute COVID-19. Each CDR3 is given with its conserved first and last residue. A D gene is named only where the DNA matches it firmly. Clone size is given for some rows only: seen once, a few or many times, or a class if the clone is expanded.

TRBV7-2	TRBJ2-6	NA	NA	CASSPLRANVLTF	TGTGCCAGCAGTCCTCTCCGGGCCAACGTCCTGACTTTC
TRBV7-9	TRBJ2-5	once	TRBD1	CASSLTEQGPQETQYF	TGTGCCAGCAGCTTAACCGAACAGGGGCCCCAAGAGACCCAGTACTTC
TRBV30	TRBJ1-1	NA	TRBD1	CASSAGRGRLNTEAFF	TGTGCCTCCTCCGCGGGCAGGGGGAGGTTGAACACTGAAGCTTTCTTT
TRBV7-9	TRBJ2-7	NA	TRBD1	CAGRDREDEQYF	TGTGCCGGCCGGGACAGGGAAGACGAGCAGTACTTC
TRBV27	TRBJ1-1	once	TRBD1	CASTRNRGVTEAFF	TGTGCCAGCACCCGTAACAGGGGGGTCACTGAAGCTTTCTTT
TRBV18	TRBJ1-6	NA	TRBD1	CASSTTRDRNSPLHF	TGTGCCAGCTCAACCACCCGGGACAGAAATTCACCCCTCCACTTT
TRBV7-9	TRBJ1-6	NA	NA	CASSLDSLNSPLHF	TGTGCCAGCAGCCTAGACAGCCTAAATTCACCCCTCCACTTT
TRBV18	TRBJ2-5	NA	NA	CASSHYKETQYF	TGTGCCAGCTCACATTATAAAGAGACCCAGTACTTC
TRBV5-4	TRBJ2-1	once	TRBD2	CASSLGLAGDEQFF	TGTGCCAGCAGCCTGGGACTAGCGGGAGACGAGCAGTTCTTC
TRBV7-9	TRBJ1-1	once	NA	CASSFKGGTNTEAFF	TGTGCCAGCAGCTTTAAGGGAGGAACGAACACTGAAGCTTTCTTT
TRBV15	TRBJ2-5	NA	TRBD2	CATSRVAGLGETQYF	TGTGCCACCAGCAGAGTGGCGGGACTAGGAGAGACCCAGTACTTC
TRBV4-3	TRBJ2-1	NA	NA	CASSQGVVGRAEQFF	TGCGCCAGCAGCCAAGGAGTGGTCGGGAGAGCAGAGCAGTTCTTC
TRBV27	TRBJ1-1	NA	TRBD1	CASNPYRDRGASEAFF	TGTGCCAGCAACCCATACCGGGACAGGGGAGCCTCTGAAGCTTTCTTT
TRBV2	TRBJ2-1	NA	NA	CASSLRSKQGAEFF	TGTGCCAGCAGCCTGAGAAGCAAACAGGGCGCTGAGTTCTTC
TRBV10-1	TRBJ2-5	NA	TRBD2	CASSEAGAAETQYF	TGCGCCAGCAGTGAGGCGGGAGCGGCGGAGACCCAGTACTTC
TRBV27	TRBJ2-3	NA	TRBD2	CASSLRLGLAGPSTDTQYF	TGTGCCAGCAGTTTAAGGTTGGGACTAGCGGGCCCTAGCACAGATACGCAGTATTTT
TRBV3-1/TRBV3-2	TRBJ2-1	NA	NA	CASSHEGYEQFF	TGTGCCAGCAGCCACGAGGGCTATGAGCAGTTCTTC
TRBV5-1	TRBJ2-6	once	NA	CASSLTGTKSGANVLTF	TGCGCCAGCAGCTTGACGGGAACGAAGTCTGGGGCCAACGTCCTGACTTTC
TRBV16	TRBJ2-1	NA	NA	CASSQSSGYNEQFF	TGTGCCAGCAGCCAATCTTCAGGCTACAATGAGCAGTTCTTC
TRBV7-9	TRBJ1-2	NA	NA	CASSHARTGLQQSNYGYTF	TGTGCCAGCAGCCATGCCCGGACGGGACTCCAGCAGAGCAACTATGGCTACACCTTC
TRBV18	TRBJ1-2	NA	NA	CASSLNRGDYGYTF	TGTGCCAGCTCACTAAATCGGGGGGATTATGGCTACACCTTC